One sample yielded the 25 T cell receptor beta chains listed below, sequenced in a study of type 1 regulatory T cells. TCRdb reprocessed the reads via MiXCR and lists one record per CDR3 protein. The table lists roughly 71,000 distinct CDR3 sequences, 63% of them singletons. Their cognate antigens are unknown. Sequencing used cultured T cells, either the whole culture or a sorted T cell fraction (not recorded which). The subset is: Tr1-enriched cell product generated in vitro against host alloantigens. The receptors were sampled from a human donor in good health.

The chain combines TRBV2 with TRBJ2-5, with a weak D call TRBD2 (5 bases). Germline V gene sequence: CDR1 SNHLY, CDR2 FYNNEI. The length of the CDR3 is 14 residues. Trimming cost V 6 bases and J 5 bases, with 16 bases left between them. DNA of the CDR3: TGTGCCAGCAGGGAGGCGTTTCCTAGGGAGACCCAGTACTTC. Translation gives CASREAFPRETQYF. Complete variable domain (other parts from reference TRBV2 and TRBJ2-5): EPEVTQTPSHQVTQMGQEVILRCVPISNHLYFYWYRQILGQKVEFLVSFYNNEISEKSEIFDDQFSVERPDGSNFTLKIRSTKLEDSAMYFCASREAFPRETQYFGPGTRLLVL.

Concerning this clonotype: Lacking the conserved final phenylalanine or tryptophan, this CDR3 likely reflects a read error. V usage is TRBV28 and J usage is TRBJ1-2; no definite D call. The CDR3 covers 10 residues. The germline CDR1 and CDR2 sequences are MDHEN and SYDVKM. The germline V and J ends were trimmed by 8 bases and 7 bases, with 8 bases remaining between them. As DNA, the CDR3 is TGTGCCAGCGGTGCAAGTGGCTACACCCTC. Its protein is CASGASGYTL.

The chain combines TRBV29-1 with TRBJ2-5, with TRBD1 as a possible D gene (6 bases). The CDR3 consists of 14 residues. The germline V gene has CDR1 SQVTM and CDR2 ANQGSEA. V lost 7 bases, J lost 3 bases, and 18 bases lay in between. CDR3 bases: TGCAGCGCTTGGGGATTTTCAGGGGAAGAGACCCAGTACTTC. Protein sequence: CSAWGFSGEETQYF.

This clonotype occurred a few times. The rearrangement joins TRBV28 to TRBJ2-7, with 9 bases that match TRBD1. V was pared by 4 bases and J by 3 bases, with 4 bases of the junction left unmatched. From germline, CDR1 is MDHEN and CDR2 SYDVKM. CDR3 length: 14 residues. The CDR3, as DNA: TGTGCCAGCAGTTCCACAGGGGGCGGCTACGAGCAGTACTTC. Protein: CASSSTGGGYEQYF.

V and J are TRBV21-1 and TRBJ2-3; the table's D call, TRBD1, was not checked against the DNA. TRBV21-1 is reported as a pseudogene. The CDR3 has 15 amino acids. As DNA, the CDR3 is TGTGCCAGCCACGGACAGAGCCTGACCGGAGATACGCAGTATTTT. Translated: CASHGQSLTGDTQYF.

The CDR3 sequence is CSAFSQETQYF. CDR3 sequence (DNA): TGCAGTGCGTTCAGTCAAGAGACCCAGTACTTC. This chain uses TRBV20-1 with TRBJ2-5; D not resolved. Deletions cut 6 bases from V and 2 bases from J, with 7 bases between. Germline CDR1 is DFQATT and CDR2 is SNEGSKA (reference sequence). This CDR3 comprises 11 residues.

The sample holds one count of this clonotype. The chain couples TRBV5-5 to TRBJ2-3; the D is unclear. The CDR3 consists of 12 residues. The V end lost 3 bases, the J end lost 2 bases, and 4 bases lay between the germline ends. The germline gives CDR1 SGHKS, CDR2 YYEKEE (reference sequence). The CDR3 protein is CASSSDTDTQYF. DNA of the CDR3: TGTGCCAGCAGCTCCGACACAGATACGCAGTATTTT. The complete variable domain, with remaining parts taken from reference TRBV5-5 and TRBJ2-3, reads DAGVTQSPTHLIKTRGQQVTLRCSPISGHKSVSWYQQVLGQGPQFIFQYYEKEERGRGNFPDRFSARQFPNYSSELNVNALLLGDSALYLCASSSDTDTQYFGPGTRLTVL.

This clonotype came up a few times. The CDR3 here is CASSLGPGFSYEQYF. CDR3 sequence (DNA): TGTGCCAGCAGCTTAGGTCCGGGATTCTCCTACGAGCAGTACTTC. V and J are TRBV11-3 and TRBJ2-7; possible D gene TRBD2, 5 bases. V lost 1 base, J lost 0 bases, and 10 bases lay in between. This CDR3 comprises 15 residues. Germline V gene lookup returns CDR1 SGHNT and CDR2 YENEEA.

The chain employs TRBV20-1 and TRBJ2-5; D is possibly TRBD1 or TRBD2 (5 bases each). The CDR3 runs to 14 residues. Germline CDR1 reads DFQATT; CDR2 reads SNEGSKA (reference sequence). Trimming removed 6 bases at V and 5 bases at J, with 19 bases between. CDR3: CSARLLGVGETQYF. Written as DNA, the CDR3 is TGCAGTGCACGCTTACTGGGGGTGGGGGAGACCCAGTACTTC.

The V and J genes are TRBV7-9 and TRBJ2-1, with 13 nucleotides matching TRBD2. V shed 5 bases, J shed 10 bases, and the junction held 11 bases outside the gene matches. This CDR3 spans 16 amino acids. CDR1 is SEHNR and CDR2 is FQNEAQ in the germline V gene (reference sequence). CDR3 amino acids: CASSPIGLAGVNEQFF. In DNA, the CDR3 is TGTGCCAGCAGCCCCATCGGACTAGCGGGAGTAAACGAGCAGTTCTTC.

The CDR3 protein is CASSLETGYGYTF. CDR3 DNA sequence: TGTGCCAGCAGCTTAGAGACGGGCTATGGCTACACCTTC. The gene calls are TRBV7-2 and TRBJ1-2; D not certain. Germline CDR1 is SGHTA and CDR2 is FQGNSA. CDR3 length: 13 amino acids. The V gene lost 1 base and the J gene lost 4 bases, with 7 bases spanning the gap.

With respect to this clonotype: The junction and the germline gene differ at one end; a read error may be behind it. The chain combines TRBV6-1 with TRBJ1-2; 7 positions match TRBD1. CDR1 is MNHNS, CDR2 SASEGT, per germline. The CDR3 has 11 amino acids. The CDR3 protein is CASSNRTGRAF. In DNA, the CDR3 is TGTGCCAGCAGTAACCGGACAGGCCGCGCCTTC.

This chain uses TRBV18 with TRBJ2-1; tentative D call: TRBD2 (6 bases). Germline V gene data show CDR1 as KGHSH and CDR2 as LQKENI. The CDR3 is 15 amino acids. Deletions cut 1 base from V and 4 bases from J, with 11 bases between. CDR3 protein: CASSPLTSQYNEQFF. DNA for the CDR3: TGTGCCAGCTCACCACTAACTAGCCAGTACAATGAGCAGTTCTTC.

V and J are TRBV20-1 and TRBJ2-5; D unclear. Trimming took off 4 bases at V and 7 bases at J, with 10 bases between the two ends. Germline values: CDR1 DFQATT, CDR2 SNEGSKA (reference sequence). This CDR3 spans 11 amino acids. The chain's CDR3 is CSANLEGTQYF. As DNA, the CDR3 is TGCAGTGCTAATCTCGAAGGGACCCAGTACTTC.

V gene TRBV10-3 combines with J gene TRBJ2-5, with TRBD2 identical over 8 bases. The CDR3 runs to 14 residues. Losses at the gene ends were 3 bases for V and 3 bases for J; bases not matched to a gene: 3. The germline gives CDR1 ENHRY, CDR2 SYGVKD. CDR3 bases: TGTGCCATCAGTGACCGAGCGGGAGAAGAGACCCAGTACTTC. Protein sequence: CAISDRAGEETQYF.

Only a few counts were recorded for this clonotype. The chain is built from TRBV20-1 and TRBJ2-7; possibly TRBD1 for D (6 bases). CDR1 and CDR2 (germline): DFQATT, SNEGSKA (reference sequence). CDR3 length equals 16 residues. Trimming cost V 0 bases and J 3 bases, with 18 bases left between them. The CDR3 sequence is CSARDPRTAVDYEQYF. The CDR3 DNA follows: TGCAGTGCTAGAGATCCCCGGACAGCCGTCGACTACGAGCAGTACTTC.

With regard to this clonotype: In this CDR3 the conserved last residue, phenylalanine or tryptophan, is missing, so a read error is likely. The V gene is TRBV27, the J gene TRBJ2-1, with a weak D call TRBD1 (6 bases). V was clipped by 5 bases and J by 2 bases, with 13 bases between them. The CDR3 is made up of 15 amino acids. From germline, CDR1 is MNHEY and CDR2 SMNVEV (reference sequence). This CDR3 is CASSPRKGAYNEQFI. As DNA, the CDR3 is TGTGCCAGCAGTCCACGAAAGGGGGCCTACAATGAGCAGTTCATC.

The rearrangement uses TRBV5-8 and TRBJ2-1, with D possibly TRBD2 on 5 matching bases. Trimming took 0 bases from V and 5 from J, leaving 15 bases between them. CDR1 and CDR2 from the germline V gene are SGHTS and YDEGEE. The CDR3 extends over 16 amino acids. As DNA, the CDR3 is TGTGCCAGCAGCTTGGCCTTGAGGGCCAGGAACAATGAGCAGTTCTTC. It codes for CASSLALRARNNEQFF.

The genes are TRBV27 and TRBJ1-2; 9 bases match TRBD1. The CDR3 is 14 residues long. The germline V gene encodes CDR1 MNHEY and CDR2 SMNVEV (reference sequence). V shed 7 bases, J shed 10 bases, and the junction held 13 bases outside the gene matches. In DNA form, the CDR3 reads TGTGCCAGCAAACCGGACAGGGGAAGGGATAACTACACCTTC. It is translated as CASKPDRGRDNYTF.

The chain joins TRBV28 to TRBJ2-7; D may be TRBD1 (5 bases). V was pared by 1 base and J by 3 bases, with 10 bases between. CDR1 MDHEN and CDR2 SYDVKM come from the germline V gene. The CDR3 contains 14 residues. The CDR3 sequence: CASSLSGPNYEQYF. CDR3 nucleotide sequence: TGTGCCAGCAGTTTATCAGGGCCCAACTACGAGCAGTACTTC. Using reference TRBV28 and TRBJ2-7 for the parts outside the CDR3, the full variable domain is DVKVTQSSRYLVKRTGEKVFLECVQDMDHENMFWYRQDPGLGLRLIYFSYDVKMKEKGDIPEGYSVSREKKERFSLILESASTNQTSMYLCASSLSGPNYEQYFGPGTRLTVT.

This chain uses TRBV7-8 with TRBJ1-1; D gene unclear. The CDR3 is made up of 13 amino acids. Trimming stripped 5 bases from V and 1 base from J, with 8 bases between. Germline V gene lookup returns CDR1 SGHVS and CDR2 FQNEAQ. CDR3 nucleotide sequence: TGTGCCAGCAGCGGACGGCCGAACACTGAAGCTTTCTTT. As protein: CASSGRPNTEAFF. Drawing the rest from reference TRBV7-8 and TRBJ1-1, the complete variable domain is GAGVSQSPRYKVAKRGQDVALRCDPISGHVSLFWYQQALGQGPEFLTYFQNEAQLDKSGLPSDRFFAERPEGSVSTLKIQRTQQEDSAVYLCASSGRPNTEAFFGQGTRLTVV.

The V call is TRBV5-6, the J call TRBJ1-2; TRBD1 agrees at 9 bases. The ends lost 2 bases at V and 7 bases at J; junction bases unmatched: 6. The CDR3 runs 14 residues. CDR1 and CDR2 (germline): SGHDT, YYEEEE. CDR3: CASSLGDRAVGYTF. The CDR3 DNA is TGTGCCAGCAGCTTAGGGGACAGGGCGGTTGGCTACACCTTC.

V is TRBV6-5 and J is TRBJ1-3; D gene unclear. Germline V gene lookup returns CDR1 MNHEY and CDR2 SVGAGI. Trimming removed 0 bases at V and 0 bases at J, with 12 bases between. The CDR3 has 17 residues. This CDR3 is CASSYSSPRNSGNTIYF. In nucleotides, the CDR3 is TGTGCCAGCAGTTACTCGTCCCCCCGAAACTCTGGAAACACCATATATTTT.

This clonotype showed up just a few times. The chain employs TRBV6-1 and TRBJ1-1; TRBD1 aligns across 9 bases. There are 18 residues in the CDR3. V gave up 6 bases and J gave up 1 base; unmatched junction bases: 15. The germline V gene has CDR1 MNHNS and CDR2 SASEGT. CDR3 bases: TGTGCCAGCAGGGAGGGACAGGGAAGGTTTTGGGGGAACACTGAAGCTTTCTTT. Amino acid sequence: CASREGQGRFWGNTEAFF.

The CDR3: CASSVGFSGGTDTQYF. CDR3 DNA: TGTGCCAGCAGCGTAGGTTTCAGCGGAGGCACAGATACGCAGTATTTT. V is TRBV9 and J is TRBJ2-3; TRBD2 is a possible D gene (5 bases). The CDR3 length is 16 residues. The V and J ends lost 0 bases and 1 base respectively, with 12 bases between them. Germline CDR1 reads SGDLS; CDR2 reads YYNGEE.